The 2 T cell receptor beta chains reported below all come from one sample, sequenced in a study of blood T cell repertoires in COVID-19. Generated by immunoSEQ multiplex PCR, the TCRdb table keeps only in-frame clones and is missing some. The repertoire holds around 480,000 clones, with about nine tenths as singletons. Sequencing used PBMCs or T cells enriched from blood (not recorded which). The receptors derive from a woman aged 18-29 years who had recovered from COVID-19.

The CDR3 is CATSDPTGSGNQPQHF. The CDR3 DNA is TGTGCCACCAGTGACCCCACAGGGTCGGGAAATCAGCCCCAGCATTTT. V usage is TRBV24-1 and J usage is TRBJ1-5; D might be TRBD1 (6 bases). Trimming stripped 4 bases from V and 4 bases from J, with 16 bases between. The germline gives CDR1 KGHDR, CDR2 SFDVKD. The CDR3 extends over 16 amino acids.

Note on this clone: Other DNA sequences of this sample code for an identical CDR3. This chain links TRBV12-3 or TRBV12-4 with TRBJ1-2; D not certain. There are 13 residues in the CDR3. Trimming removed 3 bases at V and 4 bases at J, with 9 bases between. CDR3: CASSFPGGYGYTF. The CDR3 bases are TGTGCCAGCAGTTTTCCGGGTGGCTATGGCTACACCTTC.